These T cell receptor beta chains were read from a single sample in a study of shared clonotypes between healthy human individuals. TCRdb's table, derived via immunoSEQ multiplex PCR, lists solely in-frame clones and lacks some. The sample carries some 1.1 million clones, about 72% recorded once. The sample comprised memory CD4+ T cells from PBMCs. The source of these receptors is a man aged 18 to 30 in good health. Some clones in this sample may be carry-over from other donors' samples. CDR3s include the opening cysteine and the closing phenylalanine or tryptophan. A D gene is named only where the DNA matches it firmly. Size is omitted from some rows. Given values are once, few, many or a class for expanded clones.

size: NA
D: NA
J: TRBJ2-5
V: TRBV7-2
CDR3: CASSLVGRGFETQYF
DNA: TGTGCCAGCAGCTTAGTGGGCAGGGGATTCGAGACCCAGTACTTC

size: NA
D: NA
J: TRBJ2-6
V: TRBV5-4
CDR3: CASSFRDGANVLTF
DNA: TGTGCCAGCAGCTTTAGGGATGGGGCCAACGTCCTGACTTTC

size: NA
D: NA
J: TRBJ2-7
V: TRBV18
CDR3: CASSPTTGATYEQYF
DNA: TGTGCCAGCTCACCAACTACTGGGGCTACCTACGAGCAGTACTTC

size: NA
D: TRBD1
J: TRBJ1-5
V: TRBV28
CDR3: CATNRGAYSNQPQHF
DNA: TGTGCCACCAACAGGGGGGCCTATAGCAATCAGCCCCAGCATTTT

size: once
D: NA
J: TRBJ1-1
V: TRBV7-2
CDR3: CASSSGWAFF
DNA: TGTGCCAGCAGCTCAGGTTGGGCTTTCTTT

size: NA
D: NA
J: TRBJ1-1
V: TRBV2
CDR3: CASSLARNTEAFF
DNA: TGTGCCAGCAGTCTAGCACGGAACACTGAAGCTTTCTTT

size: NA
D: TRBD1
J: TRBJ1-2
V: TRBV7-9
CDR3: CASSLSGRGRGGYTF
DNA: TGTGCCAGCAGCTTATCCGGCAGGGGGCGCGGTGGCTACACCTTC

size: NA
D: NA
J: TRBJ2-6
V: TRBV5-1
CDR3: CASNPGGGPGSGANVLTF
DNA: TGCGCCAGCAACCCCGGCGGGGGCCCTGGTTCCGGGGCCAACGTCCTGACTTTC

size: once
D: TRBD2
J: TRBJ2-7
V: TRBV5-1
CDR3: CASSVGLAGALYEQYF
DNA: TGCGCCAGCAGCGTGGGACTAGCGGGAGCCCTATACGAGCAGTACTTC

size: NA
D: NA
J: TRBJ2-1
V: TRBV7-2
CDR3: CASSLGGSYNEQFF
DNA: TGTGCCAGCAGCCTAGGTGGGAGTTACAATGAGCAGTTCTTC

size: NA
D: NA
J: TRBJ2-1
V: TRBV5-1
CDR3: CASSLGDSQYNEQFF
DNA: TGCGCCAGCAGCTTGGGAGACAGCCAATACAATGAGCAGTTCTTC

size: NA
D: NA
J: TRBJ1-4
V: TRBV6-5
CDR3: CASRDSVTNEKLFF
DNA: TGTGCCAGCAGAGACAGCGTTACTAATGAAAAACTGTTTTTT

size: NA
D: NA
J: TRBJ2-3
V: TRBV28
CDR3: CASSLVPGMGTDTQYF
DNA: TGTGCCAGCAGTTTAGTACCGGGGATGGGCACAGATACGCAGTATTTT

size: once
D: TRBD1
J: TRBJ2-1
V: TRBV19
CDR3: CATSQDRGYEQFF
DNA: TGTGCCACCTCCCAGGACAGGGGGTATGAGCAGTTCTTC

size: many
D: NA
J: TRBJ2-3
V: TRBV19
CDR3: CASSIISGTDTQYF
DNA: TGTGCCAGTAGTATAATTTCCGGGACAGATACGCAGTATTTT

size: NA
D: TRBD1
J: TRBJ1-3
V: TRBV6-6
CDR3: CASSSRGYGNTIYF
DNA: TGTGCCAGCAGTTCCAGGGGGTACGGAAACACCATATATTTT

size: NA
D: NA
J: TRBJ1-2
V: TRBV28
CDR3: CASRKLGPNYGYTF
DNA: TGTGCCAGCAGGAAGTTGGGGCCCAACTATGGCTACACCTTC

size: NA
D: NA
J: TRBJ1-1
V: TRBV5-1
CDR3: CASSLAQGANTEAFF
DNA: TGCGCCAGCAGCTTGGCTCAAGGGGCGAACACTGAAGCTTTCTTT

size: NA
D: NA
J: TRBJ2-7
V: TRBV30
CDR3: CAWATGTSYEQYF
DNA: TGTGCCTGGGCTACCGGGACTTCCTACGAGCAGTACTTC

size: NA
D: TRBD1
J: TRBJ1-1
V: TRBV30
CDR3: CASDRVRTEAFF
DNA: TGTGCCTCGGACAGGGTCCGAACTGAAGCTTTCTTT

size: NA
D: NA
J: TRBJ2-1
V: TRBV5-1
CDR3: CASSQTGPPFF
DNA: TGCGCCAGCAGTCAAACGGGACCCCCGTTCTTC

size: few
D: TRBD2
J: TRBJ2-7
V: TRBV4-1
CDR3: CASSQDPPWTSNDEQYF
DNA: TGCGCCAGCAGCCAAGATCCCCCCTGGACTAGTAACGACGAGCAGTACTTC

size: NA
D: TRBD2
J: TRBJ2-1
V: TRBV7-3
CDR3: CASSLLSRGSSANEQFF
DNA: TGTGCCAGCAGCTTATTATCTCGCGGGAGTTCTGCTAATGAGCAGTTCTTC

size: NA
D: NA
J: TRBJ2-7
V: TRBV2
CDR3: CASDPLEGLEQYF
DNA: TGTGCCAGCGATCCGCTTGAGGGGTTAGAGCAGTACTTC

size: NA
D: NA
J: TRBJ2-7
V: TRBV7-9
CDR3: CASSLSGGSPYEQYF
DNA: TGTGCCAGCAGCTTATCTGGGGGGTCCCCCTACGAGCAGTACTTC

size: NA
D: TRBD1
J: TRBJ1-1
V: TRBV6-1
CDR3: CASSEARTGNTEAFF
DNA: TGTGCCAGCAGTGAAGCGAGGACAGGCAACACTGAAGCTTTCTTT

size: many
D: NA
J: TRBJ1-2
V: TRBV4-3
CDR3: CASSQEMGDGYTF
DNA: TGCGCCAGCAGCCAAGAAATGGGGGATGGCTACACCTTC

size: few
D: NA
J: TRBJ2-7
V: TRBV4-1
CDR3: CASSPKSWRAAYEQYF
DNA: TGCGCCAGCAGCCCCAAGTCATGGAGGGCAGCGTACGAGCAGTACTTC

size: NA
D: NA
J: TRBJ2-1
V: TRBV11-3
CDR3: CASSRRDYNEQFF
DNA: TGTGCCAGCAGCCGACGGGATTACAATGAGCAGTTCTTC

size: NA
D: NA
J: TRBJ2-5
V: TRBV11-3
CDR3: CASSPRGGETQYF
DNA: TGTGCCAGCAGCCCTAGGGGGGGTGAGACCCAGTACTTC

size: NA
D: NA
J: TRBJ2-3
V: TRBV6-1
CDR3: CASRTILLDTQYF
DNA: TGTGCCAGCCGGACTATTTTACTAGATACGCAGTATTTT

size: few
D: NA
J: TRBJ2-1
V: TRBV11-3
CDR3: CASSLVRGSYNEQFF
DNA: TGTGCCAGCAGCTTAGTGCGGGGATCCTACAATGAGCAGTTCTTC

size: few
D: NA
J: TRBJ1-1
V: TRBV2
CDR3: CASSGEGGNTEAFF
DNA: TGTGCCAGCAGTGGCGAGGGGGGAAACACTGAAGCTTTCTTT

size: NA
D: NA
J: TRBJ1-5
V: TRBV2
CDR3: CASGVDKMAQHF
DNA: TGTGCCAGCGGGGTGGATAAGATGGCCCAGCATTTT

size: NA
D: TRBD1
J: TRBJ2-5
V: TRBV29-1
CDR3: CSGRDRVSETQYF
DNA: TGCAGCGGCCGGGACAGGGTATCAGAGACCCAGTACTTC

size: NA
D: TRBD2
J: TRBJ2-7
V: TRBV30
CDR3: CAWNAGVREQYF
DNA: TGTGCCTGGAATGCGGGAGTTCGCGAGCAGTACTTC

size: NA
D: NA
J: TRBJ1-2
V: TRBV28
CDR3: CASSLRAEYGYTF
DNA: TGTGCCAGCAGTTTGAGAGCCGAGTATGGCTACACCTTC

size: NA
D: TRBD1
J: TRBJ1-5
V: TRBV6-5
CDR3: CASSRQGLDNQPQHF
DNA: TGTGCCAGCAGTAGACAGGGTCTCGACAATCAGCCCCAGCATTTT

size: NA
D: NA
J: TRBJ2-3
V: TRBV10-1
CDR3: CASSGPTTSSLLTDTQYF
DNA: TGCGCCAGCAGTGGCCCCACCACTAGCTCCCTCCTCACAGATACGCAGTATTTT

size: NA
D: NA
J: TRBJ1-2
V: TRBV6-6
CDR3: CASRAPLALDGYTF
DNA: TGTGCCAGCAGAGCACCCTTGGCCTTGGATGGCTACACCTTC

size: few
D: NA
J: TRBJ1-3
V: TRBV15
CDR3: CATSRARPSGNTIYF
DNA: TGTGCCACCAGCAGAGCCCGACCCTCTGGAAACACCATATATTTT

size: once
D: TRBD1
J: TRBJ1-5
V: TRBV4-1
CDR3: CASSQQGGRGGNNQPQHF
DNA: TGCGCCAGCAGCCAGCAGGGGGGAAGAGGGGGAAATAATCAGCCCCAGCATTTT

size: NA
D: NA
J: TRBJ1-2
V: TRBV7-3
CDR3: CASAGGSSNYGYTF
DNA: TGTGCCAGCGCCGGGGGGAGCAGTAACTATGGCTACACCTTC

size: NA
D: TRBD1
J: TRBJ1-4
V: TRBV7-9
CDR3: CASSSTPGQGSEKLFF
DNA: TGTGCCAGCAGCTCGACGCCGGGACAGGGGAGCGAAAAACTGTTTTTT

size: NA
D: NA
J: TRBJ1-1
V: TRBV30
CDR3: CAWSEQGNTEAFF
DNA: TGTGCCTGGAGTGAACAGGGCAACACTGAAGCTTTCTTT

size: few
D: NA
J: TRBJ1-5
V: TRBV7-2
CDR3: CASSLSNQPQHF
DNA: TGTGCCAGCAGCTTATCCAATCAGCCCCAGCATTTT

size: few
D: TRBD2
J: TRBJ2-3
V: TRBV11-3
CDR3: CASSSGGHTDTQYF
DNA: TGTGCCAGCAGTAGCGGGGGGCACACAGATACGCAGTATTTT

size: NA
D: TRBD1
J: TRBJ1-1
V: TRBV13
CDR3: CASSSTDRVRDNTEAFF
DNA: TGTGCCAGCAGCTCCACGGACAGGGTGCGGGATAACACTGAAGCTTTCTTT

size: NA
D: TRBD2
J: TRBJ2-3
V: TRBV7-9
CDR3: CASSSSVAGGSTDTQYF
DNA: TGTGCCAGCAGCTCATCCGTAGCGGGAGGCTCCACAGATACGCAGTATTTT

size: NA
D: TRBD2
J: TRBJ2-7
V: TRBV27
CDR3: CASRMTSGPYEQYF
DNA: TGTGCCAGCAGGATGACTAGCGGCCCCTACGAGCAGTACTTC

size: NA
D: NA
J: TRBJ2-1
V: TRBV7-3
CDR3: CASSLGQWNEQFF
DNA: TGTGCCAGCAGCTTAGGGCAGTGGAATGAGCAGTTCTTC

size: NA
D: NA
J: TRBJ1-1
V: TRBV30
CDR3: CACIDMGGAEAFF
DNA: TGTGCCTGTATCGACATGGGAGGCGCTGAAGCTTTCTTT

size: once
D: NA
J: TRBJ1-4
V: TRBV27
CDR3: CASRGGKGNEKLFF
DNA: TGTGCCAGCAGAGGAGGGAAGGGGAATGAAAAACTGTTTTTT

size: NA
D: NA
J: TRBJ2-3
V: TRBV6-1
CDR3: CASSVDRSTDTQYF
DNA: TGTGCCAGCAGTGTGGACAGAAGCACAGATACGCAGTATTTT

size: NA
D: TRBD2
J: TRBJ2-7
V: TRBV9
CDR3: CASSLVAGTYEQYF
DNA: TGTGCCAGCAGCTTGGTAGCGGGAACCTACGAGCAGTACTTC

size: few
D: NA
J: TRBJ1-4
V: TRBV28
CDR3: CASQIQGTNEKLFF
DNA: TGTGCCAGCCAGATTCAGGGGACTAATGAAAAACTGTTTTTT

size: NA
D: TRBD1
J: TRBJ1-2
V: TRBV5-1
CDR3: CASSFRDRASNYGYTF
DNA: TGCGCCAGCAGCTTCCGGGACAGGGCTTCTAACTATGGCTACACCTTC